These T cell receptor beta chains were read from a single sample in a study of blood T cell repertoires in COVID-19. Profiling relied on immunoSEQ multiplex PCR, and the TCRdb table lists in-frame clones only, not all of them. The data show about 200,000 clones, nearly 90% seen once. Sequenced sample: PBMCs or T cells enriched from blood (not recorded which). The receptors stem from a woman aged 25-40 years with acute COVID-19. The CDR3 runs from the conserved cysteine through the conserved F or W. Each record gives: clone size, D gene, V gene, J gene, CDR3 length, CDR3 DNA, CDR3 protein. A D gene is named only where the DNA matches it firmly. Size is stated for part of the rows, as once, few or many counts, or as a class when the clone is expanded.

clone_size: .
d_call: .
v_call: TRBV5-1
j_call: TRBJ2-1
cdr3_length: 14
cdr3_nt: TGCGCCAGCAGCTTGGGACTGTCCTACAATGAGCAGTTCTTC
cdr3_aa: CASSLGLSYNEQFF

clone_size: .
d_call: .
v_call: TRBV30
j_call: TRBJ1-2
cdr3_length: 13
cdr3_nt: TGTGCCTGGAGTGAAGGAGAAAACTATGGCTACACCTTC
cdr3_aa: CAWSEGENYGYTF

clone_size: .
d_call: TRBD1
v_call: TRBV5-1
j_call: TRBJ1-2
cdr3_length: 16
cdr3_nt: TGCGCCAGCAGCTTGGGTCCCGGGACAGGGGGCGGTGGCTACACCTTC
cdr3_aa: CASSLGPGTGGGGYTF

clone_size: .
d_call: TRBD2
v_call: TRBV6-2/TRBV6-3
j_call: TRBJ2-1
cdr3_length: 15
cdr3_nt: TGTGCCAGCAGTCTCACGGGAGGGTTGATGAGGGAGCAGTTCTTC
cdr3_aa: CASSLTGGLMREQFF

clone_size: few
d_call: TRBD1
v_call: TRBV7-6
j_call: TRBJ2-7
cdr3_length: 17
cdr3_nt: TGTGCCAGCAGCTTAGCTTCCGGGACAGGGGGGTCCTACGAGCAGTACTTC
cdr3_aa: CASSLASGTGGSYEQYF

clone_size: .
d_call: .
v_call: TRBV9
j_call: TRBJ2-1
cdr3_length: 13
cdr3_nt: TGTGCCAGCAGCGTAGAGCCCCCCCATGAGCAGTTCTTC
cdr3_aa: CASSVEPPHEQFF

clone_size: .
d_call: TRBD1
v_call: TRBV25-1
j_call: TRBJ2-3
cdr3_length: 16
cdr3_nt: TGTGCCAGCAGTCAGCGGGGACAGGGGAGCACAGATACGCAGTATTTT
cdr3_aa: CASSQRGQGSTDTQYF

clone_size: .
d_call: .
v_call: TRBV2
j_call: TRBJ1-2
cdr3_length: 11
cdr3_nt: TGTGCCAGCAGTCGACAGTTTGGCTACACCTTC
cdr3_aa: CASSRQFGYTF

clone_size: .
d_call: TRBD1
v_call: TRBV5-1
j_call: TRBJ1-4
cdr3_length: 14
cdr3_nt: TGCGCCAGCAGCAGACAGGGGTTTAATGAAAAACTGTTTTTT
cdr3_aa: CASSRQGFNEKLFF

clone_size: .
d_call: .
v_call: TRBV27
j_call: TRBJ1-3
cdr3_length: 15
cdr3_nt: TGTGCCAGCAGTTTCAGGGGCCACTCTGGAAACACCATATATTTT
cdr3_aa: CASSFRGHSGNTIYF

clone_size: .
d_call: TRBD1
v_call: TRBV27
j_call: TRBJ1-6
cdr3_length: 16
cdr3_nt: TGTGCCAGCAGCCCGGGGACAGGGAGTGTTAATTCACCCCTCCACTTT
cdr3_aa: CASSPGTGSVNSPLHF

clone_size: .
d_call: .
v_call: TRBV13
j_call: TRBJ1-6
cdr3_length: 14
cdr3_nt: TGTGCCAGCAGCTTTGGGCAGGGCAATTCACCCCTCCACTTT
cdr3_aa: CASSFGQGNSPLHF

clone_size: .
d_call: .
v_call: TRBV27
j_call: TRBJ1-4
cdr3_length: 16
cdr3_nt: TGTGCCAGCAGCAAATTCGGGGGGCGAACTAATGAAAAACTGTTTTTT
cdr3_aa: CASSKFGGRTNEKLFF

clone_size: .
d_call: TRBD2
v_call: TRBV7-3
j_call: TRBJ2-1
cdr3_length: 15
cdr3_nt: TGTGCCAGCAGCTTAAGCGGGACTAGGATCAATGAGCAGTTCTTC
cdr3_aa: CASSLSGTRINEQFF

clone_size: .
d_call: TRBD2
v_call: TRBV9
j_call: TRBJ2-3
cdr3_length: 19
cdr3_nt: TGTGCCAGCAGCGCCGGACTAGCGGGGGCAGGGGGGAGAGCAGATACGCAGTATTTT
cdr3_aa: CASSAGLAGAGGRADTQYF

clone_size: .
d_call: .
v_call: TRBV2
j_call: TRBJ2-1
cdr3_length: 12
cdr3_nt: TGTGCCAGCAGTGCAGCCTACAATGAGCAGTTCTTC
cdr3_aa: CASSAAYNEQFF

clone_size: .
d_call: .
v_call: TRBV6-1
j_call: TRBJ2-7
cdr3_length: 13
cdr3_nt: TGTGCCAGCAGTGAAGAGAGCCATGGCGAGCAGTACTTC
cdr3_aa: CASSEESHGEQYF

clone_size: .
d_call: .
v_call: TRBV19
j_call: TRBJ2-2
cdr3_length: 15
cdr3_nt: TGTGCCAGTAAGTGGACACCTTACAACACCGGGGAGCTGTTTTTT
cdr3_aa: CASKWTPYNTGELFF

clone_size: .
d_call: .
v_call: TRBV5-4
j_call: TRBJ2-5
cdr3_length: 15
cdr3_nt: TGTGCCAGCAGCTTGGGTGGCGAGGGGGGGGAGACCCAGTACTTC
cdr3_aa: CASSLGGEGGETQYF

clone_size: .
d_call: TRBD2
v_call: TRBV7-8
j_call: TRBJ2-5
cdr3_length: 15
cdr3_nt: TGTGCCAGCAGCTTCACTAGCGGGGTCTTTGAGACCCAGTACTTC
cdr3_aa: CASSFTSGVFETQYF

clone_size: .
d_call: TRBD2
v_call: TRBV7-2
j_call: TRBJ2-5
cdr3_length: 16
cdr3_nt: TGTGCCAGCAGCCAATGGGCTAGCGGGGGCCAAGAGACCCAGTACTTC
cdr3_aa: CASSQWASGGQETQYF

clone_size: .
d_call: TRBD1
v_call: TRBV30
j_call: TRBJ1-6
cdr3_length: 15
cdr3_nt: TGTGCCTGGAGTTTTGAGGACAGGGGGAATTCACCCCTCCACTTT
cdr3_aa: CAWSFEDRGNSPLHF

clone_size: .
d_call: .
v_call: TRBV28
j_call: TRBJ1-1
cdr3_length: 15
cdr3_nt: TGTGCCAGCAGTCCCCCGACAGGACAGAACACTGAAGCTTTCTTT
cdr3_aa: CASSPPTGQNTEAFF

clone_size: .
d_call: .
v_call: TRBV4-1
j_call: TRBJ1-1
cdr3_length: 12
cdr3_nt: TGCGCCAGCAGCCAGTTGGGGGGGGAAGCTTTCTTT
cdr3_aa: CASSQLGGEAFF

clone_size: .
d_call: .
v_call: TRBV9
j_call: TRBJ1-5
cdr3_length: 14
cdr3_nt: TGTGCCAGCAGCCTTTCAGGGGTAGGTCAGCCCCAGCATTTT
cdr3_aa: CASSLSGVGQPQHF

clone_size: .
d_call: TRBD1
v_call: TRBV7-2
j_call: TRBJ2-7
cdr3_length: 16
cdr3_nt: TGTGCCAGCAACAATGGCTGGGAGACAGGGTCCTACGAGCAGTACTTC
cdr3_aa: CASNNGWETGSYEQYF

clone_size: .
d_call: .
v_call: TRBV5-6
j_call: TRBJ1-1
cdr3_length: 13
cdr3_nt: TGTGCCAGCAGTGTTCTCGGGAACACTGAAGCTTTCTTT
cdr3_aa: CASSVLGNTEAFF

clone_size: medium-sized
d_call: TRBD2
v_call: TRBV10-3
j_call: TRBJ2-7
cdr3_length: 16
cdr3_nt: TGTGCCATCAGTGAGGGTGGCGGGGGGGCCTCCTACGAGCAGTACTTC
cdr3_aa: CAISEGGGGASYEQYF

clone_size: .
d_call: TRBD2
v_call: TRBV28
j_call: TRBJ2-5
cdr3_length: 16
cdr3_nt: TGTGCCAGCAGTTTATCTAGCGGGGGGAAACAAGAGACCCAGTACTTC
cdr3_aa: CASSLSSGGKQETQYF

clone_size: .
d_call: TRBD2
v_call: TRBV11-2
j_call: TRBJ2-2
cdr3_length: 17
cdr3_nt: TGTGCCAGCAGCTTCCTCGCGCGGGGGAGAGAGGCCGGGGAGCTGTTTTTT
cdr3_aa: CASSFLARGREAGELFF

clone_size: .
d_call: TRBD2
v_call: TRBV19
j_call: TRBJ2-5
cdr3_length: 15
cdr3_nt: TGTGCCAGTAGTATTGCGGGGGGGTACCAAGAGACCCAGTACTTC
cdr3_aa: CASSIAGGYQETQYF

clone_size: .
d_call: .
v_call: TRBV7-5
j_call: TRBJ2-7
cdr3_length: 16
cdr3_nt: TGTGTCAGAAGCTTATTTGTCGGGGAAGACCCCTACGAGCAGTACTTC
cdr3_aa: CVRSLFVGEDPYEQYF

clone_size: .
d_call: TRBD1
v_call: TRBV5-1
j_call: TRBJ1-4
cdr3_length: 17
cdr3_nt: TGCGCCAGCAGCTTGGGTATTGTCCGGGACAGGAGGGAAAAACTGTTTTTT
cdr3_aa: CASSLGIVRDRREKLFF

clone_size: .
d_call: TRBD1
v_call: TRBV7-9
j_call: TRBJ1-1
cdr3_length: 16
cdr3_nt: TGTGCCAGCAGTAATTCTAGGGACAGCGCGAACACTGAAGCTTTCTTT
cdr3_aa: CASSNSRDSANTEAFF

clone_size: .
d_call: .
v_call: TRBV30
j_call: TRBJ2-7
cdr3_length: 12
cdr3_nt: TGTGCCTGGAGCGGACTATCCTACGAGCAGTACTTC
cdr3_aa: CAWSGLSYEQYF